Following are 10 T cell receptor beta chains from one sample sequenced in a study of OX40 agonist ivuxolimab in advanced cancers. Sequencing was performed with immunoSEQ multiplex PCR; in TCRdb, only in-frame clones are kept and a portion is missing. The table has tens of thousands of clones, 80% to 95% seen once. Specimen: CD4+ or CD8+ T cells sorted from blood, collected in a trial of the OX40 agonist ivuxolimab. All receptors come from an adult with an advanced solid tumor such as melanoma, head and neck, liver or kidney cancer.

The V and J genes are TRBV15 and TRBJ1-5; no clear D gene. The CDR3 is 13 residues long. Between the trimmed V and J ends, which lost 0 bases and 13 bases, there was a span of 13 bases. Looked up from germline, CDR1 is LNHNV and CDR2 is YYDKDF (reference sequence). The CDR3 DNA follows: TGTGCCACCAGCAGAGATTCAAGGACCCTACAGCATTTT. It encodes CATSRDSRTLQHF. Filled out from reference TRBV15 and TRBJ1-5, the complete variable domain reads DAMVIQNPRYQVTQFGKPVTLSCSQTLNHNVMYWYQQKSSQAPKLLFHYYDKDFNNEADTPDNFQSRRPNTSFCFLDIRSPGLGDTAMYLCATSRDSRTLQHFGDGTRLSIL.

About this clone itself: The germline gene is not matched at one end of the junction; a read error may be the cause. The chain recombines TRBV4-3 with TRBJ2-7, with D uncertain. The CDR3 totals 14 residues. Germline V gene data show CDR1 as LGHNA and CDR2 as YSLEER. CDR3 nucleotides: TGCGCCAGCGGCCAAGACGAAGGGTCTAGGAAGCAGTACTTC. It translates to CASGQDEGSRKQYF.

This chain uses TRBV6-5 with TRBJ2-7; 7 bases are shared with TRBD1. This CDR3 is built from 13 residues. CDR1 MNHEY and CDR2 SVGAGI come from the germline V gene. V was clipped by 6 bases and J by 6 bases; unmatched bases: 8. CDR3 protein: CASRLTGKGEQYF. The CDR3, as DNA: TGTGCCAGCAGGCTGACAGGGAAGGGCGAGCAGTACTTC.

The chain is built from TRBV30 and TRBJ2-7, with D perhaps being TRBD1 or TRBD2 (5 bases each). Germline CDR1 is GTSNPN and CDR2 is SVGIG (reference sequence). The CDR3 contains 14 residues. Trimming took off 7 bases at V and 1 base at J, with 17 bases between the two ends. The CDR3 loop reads CAYEGAGSSYEQYF. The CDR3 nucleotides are TGTGCCTACGAAGGGGCAGGGAGTTCCTACGAGCAGTACTTC.

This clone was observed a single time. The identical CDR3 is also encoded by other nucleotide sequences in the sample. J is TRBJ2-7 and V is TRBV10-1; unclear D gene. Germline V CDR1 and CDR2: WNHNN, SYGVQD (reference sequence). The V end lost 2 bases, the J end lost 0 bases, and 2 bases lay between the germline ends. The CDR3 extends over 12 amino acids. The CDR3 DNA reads TGCGCCAGCAGTGAGGGCTCCTACGAGCAGTACTTC. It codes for CASSEGSYEQYF.

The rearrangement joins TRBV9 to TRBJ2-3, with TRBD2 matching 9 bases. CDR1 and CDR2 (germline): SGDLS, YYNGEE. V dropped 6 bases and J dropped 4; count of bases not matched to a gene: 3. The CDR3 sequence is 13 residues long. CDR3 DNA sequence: TGTGCCAGCACTAGCGGGACCGCAGATACGCAGTATTTT. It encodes CASTSGTADTQYF.

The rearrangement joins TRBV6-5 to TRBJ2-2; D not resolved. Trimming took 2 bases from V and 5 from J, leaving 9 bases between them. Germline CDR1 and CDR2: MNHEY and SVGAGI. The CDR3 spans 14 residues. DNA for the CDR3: TGTGCCAGCAGTTACGCGCTACTAACCGGGGAGCTGTTTTTT. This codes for CASSYALLTGELFF.

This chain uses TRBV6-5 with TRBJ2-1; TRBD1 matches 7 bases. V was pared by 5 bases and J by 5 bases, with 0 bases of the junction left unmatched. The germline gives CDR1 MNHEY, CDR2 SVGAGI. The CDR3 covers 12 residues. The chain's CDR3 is CASSTGDNEQFF. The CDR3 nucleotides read TGTGCCAGCAGTACAGGGGACAATGAGCAGTTCTTC.

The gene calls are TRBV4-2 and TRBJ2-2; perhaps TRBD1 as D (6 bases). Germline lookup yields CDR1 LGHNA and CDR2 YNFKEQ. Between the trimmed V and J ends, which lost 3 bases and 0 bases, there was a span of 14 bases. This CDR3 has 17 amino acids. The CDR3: CASSQQGSDANTGELFF. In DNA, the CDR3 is TGTGCCAGCAGCCAGCAGGGGTCAGACGCGAACACCGGGGAGCTGTTTTTT.

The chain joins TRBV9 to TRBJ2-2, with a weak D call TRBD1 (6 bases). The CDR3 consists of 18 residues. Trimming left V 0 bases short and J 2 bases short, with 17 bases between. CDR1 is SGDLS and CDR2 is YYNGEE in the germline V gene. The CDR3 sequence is CASSVGQEGTTNTGELFF. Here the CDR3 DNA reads TGTGCCAGCAGCGTAGGACAGGAAGGAACGACTAACACCGGGGAGCTGTTTTTT.